This T cell receptor (beta chain) was sequenced for a study of T cell changes during pregnancy in multiple sclerosis. There are 14 residues in the CDR3. Germline values: CDR1 MDHEN, CDR2 SYDVKM. V was shortened by 5 bases and J by 8 bases, with 16 bases between the two germline ends. Clones were sequenced by immunoSEQ multiplex PCR, and TCRdb holds only the in-frame ones, with some missing. The sample includes more than 50,000 clones, approximately 94% of them seen just once. This clone was observed once. Sample: CD8+ T cells from peripheral blood mononuclear cells, taken after pregnancy. This chain uses TRBV28 with TRBJ2-1, with D maybe TRBD2 (6 bases). The receptor comes from a female donor with multiple sclerosis, enrolled in a pregnancy study. CDR3 sequence: CASSPPQGGDEQFF. The CDR3 DNA reads TGTGCCAGCAGTCCCCCCCAGGGAGGCGATGAGCAGTTCTTC.